These 20 T cell receptor beta chains originate from one sample sequenced in a study of blood T cell repertoires in COVID-19. The method was immunoSEQ multiplex PCR; TCRdb's version includes in-frame clones alone and lacks a portion of them. Among more than 250,000 clones, roughly 86% were seen once, and the ten largest hold about 4%. Sequencing was done on a sample of peripheral blood. The receptors originated from a man younger than 30 with active or convalescent COVID-19.

The rearrangement uses TRBV4-1 and TRBJ2-2, with D possibly matching TRBD1 (5 bases). The CDR3 consists of 15 residues. V lost 2 bases and J 5 bases, leaving 12 bases between the germline ends. In germline, CDR1 is MGHRA, CDR2 YSYEKL. The CDR3 DNA follows: TGCGCCAGCAGCCAATATTCTCAGGGAACCGGGGAGCTGTTTTTT. Translating it yields CASSQYSQGTGELFF.

The chain couples TRBV27 to TRBJ2-3; D might be TRBD2 (6 bases). Trimming removed 3 bases at V and 1 base at J, with 11 bases between. In germline, CDR1 is MNHEY, CDR2 SMNVEV (reference sequence). CDR3 length: 15 amino acids. The CDR3 spells CASSFLVAGTDTQYF. As DNA, the CDR3 is TGTGCCAGCAGTTTCTTGGTAGCGGGCACAGATACGCAGTATTTT.

V gene TRBV2 combines with J gene TRBJ1-3; perhaps TRBD1 as D (6 bases). CDR1 is SNHLY, CDR2 FYNNEI, per germline. V was pared by 7 bases and J by 6 bases, with 16 bases between. The CDR3 length is 14 residues. The DNA of the CDR3 is TGTGCCAGCAAAGTACAGGGTTCGCTAAACACCATATATTTT. As protein: CASKVQGSLNTIYF.

This chain links TRBV2 with TRBJ1-2; possible D gene TRBD1, 5 bases. Between the trimmed V and J ends, which lost 6 bases and 4 bases, there was a span of 18 bases. CDR3 length: 15 residues. In germline, CDR1 is SNHLY, CDR2 FYNNEI. The CDR3 loop reads CASRDTPGLIYGYTF. For the CDR3, the DNA is TGTGCCAGCAGGGACACTCCGGGACTCATCTATGGCTACACCTTC.

CDR3 bases: TGCGCCAGCAGCTTGGCCCAACAGGGGGGCGAGCAGTACTTC. The encoded protein is CASSLAQQGGEQYF. This chain connects TRBV5-1 to TRBJ2-7, with TRBD1 identical over 8 bases. In germline, CDR1 is SGHRS, CDR2 YFSETQ. The CDR3 is 14 amino acids. The V and J ends lost 0 bases and 6 bases, in that order; junction bases with no gene match: 5.

The V gene is TRBV18, the J gene TRBJ2-5; 7 bases are a match to TRBD1. CDR1 and CDR2 (germline): KGHSH, LQKENI. Trimming at V came to 4 bases and at J to 5 bases, leaving 4 bases not matched to a gene. The CDR3 has 13 residues. The CDR3 spells CASSLGTAETQYF. For the CDR3, the DNA is TGTGCCAGCTCACTCGGGACAGCGGAGACCCAGTACTTC.

The gene calls are TRBV10-3 and TRBJ2-3, with 8 bases identical to TRBD2. The ends lost 3 bases at V and 4 bases at J; junction bases unmatched: 6. This CDR3 has 15 residues. From germline, CDR1 is ENHRY and CDR2 SYGVKD. The CDR3, as DNA: TGTGCCATCAGTGATCGCGGGGGGTTCGCAGATACGCAGTATTTT. This gives the protein CAISDRGGFADTQYF.

The chain combines TRBV24-1 with TRBJ2-6; D ambiguous. Germline-derived CDR1 and CDR2 are KGHDR and SFDVKD. The CDR3 contains 15 residues. Trimming shortened V by 4 bases and J by 1 base, and 7 bases separated the two germline ends. The CDR3 loop reads CATSDPLSGANVLTF. Written as DNA, the CDR3 is TGTGCCACCAGTGACCCTCTATCTGGGGCCAACGTCCTGACTTTC.

The genes are TRBV27 and TRBJ2-7, with a possible D match to TRBD2 (7 bases). V dropped 2 bases and J dropped 0 bases, with 17 bases sitting between them. The CDR3 loop spans 17 amino acids. Germline V gene sequence: CDR1 MNHEY, CDR2 SMNVEV (reference sequence). The CDR3 sequence is CASSLTLVGGPSYEQYF. In DNA, the CDR3 is TGTGCCAGCAGTTTAACCCTAGTGGGGGGGCCCTCCTACGAGCAGTACTTC.

This clone was seen ten or more times. The gene calls are TRBV4-2 and TRBJ2-1; D not resolved. The CDR3 sequence is 15 residues long. The V and J ends lost 0 bases and 4 bases respectively, with 10 bases between them. Germline-derived CDR1 and CDR2 are LGHNA and YNFKEQ. CDR3 sequence reads: CASSQDLESYNEQFF. CDR3 DNA sequence: TGTGCCAGCAGCCAAGATCTAGAAAGTTACAATGAGCAGTTCTTC.

In this sample, this clone turned up once. This chain links TRBV28 with TRBJ1-5; tentatively, D is TRBD1 (6 bases). CDR3 length equals 14 residues. Germline V CDR1 and CDR2: MDHEN, SYDVKM. V lost 3 bases to trimming and J lost 6 bases, with 12 bases between them. CDR3 coding DNA: TGTGCCAGCAGTTTGCCGGGGGGCAGTCAGCCCCAGCATTTT. Its translation: CASSLPGGSQPQHF.

V usage is TRBV28 and J usage is TRBJ2-1; 8 bases fit TRBD1. Germline CDR1 MDHEN, CDR2 SYDVKM. With V trimmed by 5 bases and J by 0 bases, 3 bases remained unmatched. CDR3 length equals 15 residues. The CDR3 loop is CASSTGGSSYNEQFF. For the CDR3, the DNA is TGTGCCAGCAGTACAGGGGGGAGCTCCTACAATGAGCAGTTCTTC.

In the case of this clone: The same CDR3 can be traced to other DNA sequences in this sample. The chain employs TRBV5-1 and TRBJ2-7; D call uncertain. With 3 bases removed from V and 0 bases from J, the gap between germline ends came to 7 bases. Germline V gene sequence: CDR1 SGHRS, CDR2 YFSETQ. CDR3 size: 13 residues. The DNA for the CDR3 is TGCGCCAGCAGCTCTTTGAGCTCCTACGAGCAGTACTTC. Translation: CASSSLSSYEQYF.

The V call is TRBV19, the J call TRBJ1-5, with a weak D call TRBD1 (6 bases). Germline V lookup: CDR1 LNHDA, CDR2 SQIVND (reference sequence). The V end lost 5 bases, the J end lost 0 bases, and 17 bases lay between the germline ends. The length of the CDR3 is 17 residues. The CDR3 sequence is CASSPRTDWDSNQPQHF. The CDR3 DNA reads as TGTGCCAGTAGTCCCCGGACAGATTGGGATAGCAATCAGCCCCAGCATTTT.

Notes on this clone: One end of the junction varies from germline; a read error may be responsible. The identical CDR3 is also encoded by other nucleotide sequences in the sample. The chain employs TRBV7-9 and TRBJ1-2; D remains unclear. The CDR3 extends over 15 amino acids. The germline V gene encodes CDR1 SEHNR and CDR2 FQNEAQ (reference sequence). The CDR3 DNA follows: TGCGCCAGCAGCTTAGGAACACAAAATAACTATGGCTACACCTTC. Amino acid sequence: CASSLGTQNNYGYTF. Full variable domain (missing parts from reference TRBV7-9 and TRBJ1-2): DTGVSQNPRHKITKRGQNVTFRCDPISEHNRLYWYRQTLGQGPEFLTYFQNEAQLEKSRLLSDRFSAERPKGSFSTLEIQRTEQGDSAMYLCASSLGTQNNYGYTFGSGTRLTVV.

The rearrangement joins TRBV6-6 to TRBJ2-3; unclear D gene. There are 11 residues in the CDR3. The V end lost 6 bases, the J end lost 2 bases, and 3 bases lay between the germline ends. Germline CDR1 is MNHNY and CDR2 is SVGAGI (reference sequence). CDR3: CASRHTDTQYF. DNA of the CDR3: TGTGCCAGCAGACACACAGATACGCAGTATTTT.

The chain joins TRBV6-5 to TRBJ2-1, with TRBD2 matching over 12 bases. The CDR3 has 16 amino acids. CDR1 is MNHEY, CDR2 SVGAGI, per germline. V shed 2 bases, J shed 7 bases, and the junction held 6 bases outside the gene matches. The DNA for the CDR3 is TGTGCCAGCAGTTACGGACTAGCGGGGCGGGGGAATGAGCAGTTCTTC. It encodes CASSYGLAGRGNEQFF.

The rearrangement joins TRBV11-3 to TRBJ2-3; tentatively, D is TRBD2 (6 bases). The CDR3 is 18 amino acids. V was cut by 4 bases and J by 0 bases, with 20 bases left in between. CDR1 is SGHNT and CDR2 is YENEEA in the germline V gene. As DNA, the CDR3 is TGTGCCAGCAGCTATCAATCACCGGGACTTGGGAGCACAGATACGCAGTATTTT. Its protein is CASSYQSPGLGSTDTQYF.

The V gene is TRBV24-1, the J gene TRBJ1-2; D not certain. Between the trimmed V and J ends, which lost 3 bases and 8 bases, there was a span of 6 bases. This CDR3 is 11 amino acids long. CDR1 and CDR2 from the germline V gene are KGHDR and SFDVKD. In DNA, the CDR3 is TGTGCCACCAGTGATCACCTAGGCTACACCTTC. It specifies CATSDHLGYTF.

This chain joins TRBV7-9 and TRBJ2-1; D remains unclear. The germline CDR1 and CDR2 sequences are SEHNR and FQNEAQ (reference sequence). The CDR3 is 12 residues long. With 7 bases removed from V and 5 bases from J, the gap between germline ends came to 9 bases. CDR3 sequence (DNA): TGTGCCAGCACCGGAGAGAACAATGAGCAGTTCTTC. Protein: CASTGENNEQFF.